Within the sample, the clone carrying this TCR beta chain is medium-sized (0.01 to 0.1%). Antigen unknown. These data belong to a study of spatial heterogeneity in lung cancer. Study-wide findings and caveats: Expanded intratumoral alpha and beta TCR counts tracked tumor mutation counts. Tumor T-cell coverage was an estimated 7% or so for alpha and 13% for beta chains.

Germline values: CDR1 SQVTM, CDR2 ANQGSEA. The CDR3 covers 12 residues. With 7 bases removed from V and 6 bases from J, the gap between germline ends came to 14 bases. Carried by each TCR cDNA molecule was a unique molecular identifier. TCRdb re-derived calls from the 5' RACE reads in MiXCR, one entry per CDR3 protein. The table records 5,500 to 8,500 distinct CDR3 sequences, about 3.3% of them present only once. Stated time point: sample taken at primary tumor resection. No cells were sorted before sequencing. The whole RNA sequenced was extracted from tumor, nontumor lung or frozen PBMC. This chain joins TRBV29-1 and TRBJ2-3; D is perhaps TRBD1 (6 bases). This specimen consisted of lung tumor tissue, obtained at surgery. The receptor was isolated from a male donor with early-stage non-small cell lung cancer. The CDR3 is CSAGHGLDTQYF. For the CDR3, the DNA is TGCAGCGCGGGACACGGACTTGATACGCAGTATTTT.